What follows are 23 T cell receptor beta chains derived from one specimen sequenced in a study of cytomegalovirus exposure and HLA in healthy donors. Here immunoSEQ multiplex PCR was the method, and the copy in TCRdb shows in-frame clones only, minus some. The data show fewer than 100,000 clones, under 95% seen once. Sequenced material: PBMCs. These receptors were collected from a man aged 30-40 years in good health and CMV-seronegative.

The chain joins TRBV6-1 to TRBJ2-7; possibly TRBD1 for D (5 bases). The V gene's germline CDR1 is MNHNS and CDR2 SASEGT. This CDR3 contains 14 residues. Trimming left V 6 bases short and J 3 bases short, with 15 bases between. CDR3 nucleotide sequence: TGTGCCAGCAGACCTTCGACAGTAGTCTACGAGCAGTACTTC. Its translation: CASRPSTVVYEQYF.

The chain employs TRBV6-1 and TRBJ2-2; TRBD2 is a possible D gene (6 bases). There are 16 residues in the CDR3. Germline CDR1 is MNHNS and CDR2 is SASEGT. V lost 4 bases and J lost 2, with 14 bases in between. The CDR3 region is CASSAGAGPNTGELFF. As DNA, the CDR3 is TGTGCCAGCAGTGCCGGGGCGGGGCCTAACACCGGGGAGCTGTTTTTT.

A word on this clone: At the DNA level, this CDR3 is encoded by other sequences in the same sample as well. The rearrangement links TRBV2 to TRBJ2-3; D not resolved. The CDR3 is 11 amino acids. With 5 bases removed from V and 4 bases from J, the gap between germline ends came to 4 bases. Germline V gene sequence: CDR1 SNHLY, CDR2 FYNNEI. The CDR3 here is CASSLADTQYF. In DNA form, the CDR3 reads TGTGCCAGCAGTTTAGCAGATACGCAGTATTTT.

The chain uses TRBV23-1 and TRBJ2-7; D is possibly TRBD2 (5 bases). TRBV23-1 is identified as an open reading frame with a role that is uncertain. This CDR3 comprises 16 residues. Deletions cut 1 base from V and 4 bases from J, with 17 bases between. The CDR3 here is CASSQFTSRDPYEQYF. The CDR3 region has the DNA TGCGCCAGCAGTCAATTCACCTCCCGGGATCCGTACGAGCAGTACTTC.

CDR3 protein: CASSRTGDATNEKLFF. The CDR3, as DNA: TGTGCCAGTAGCCGGACAGGGGACGCAACTAATGAAAAACTGTTTTTT. The rearrangement joins TRBV19 to TRBJ1-4, with 9 bases lining up with TRBD1. This CDR3 is 16 amino acids long. V lost 6 bases and J lost 0; bases outside the gene matches: 5. The germline CDR1 and CDR2 sequences are LNHDA and SQIVND (reference sequence).

This clone was recorded once. This chain connects TRBV28 to TRBJ1-5; a possible D gene is TRBD1 (6 bases). Trimming took 11 bases from V and 6 from J, leaving 17 bases between them. Germline-derived CDR1 and CDR2 are MDHEN and SYDVKM. The CDR3 is made up of 13 amino acids. CDR3: CAGWGGGGQPQHF. As DNA, the CDR3 is TGTGCCGGATGGGGAGGGGGTGGTCAGCCCCAGCATTTT.

The chain carries TRBV7-9 and TRBJ2-2; TRBD2 matches at 8 bases. V dropped 3 bases and J dropped 5; count of bases not matched to a gene: 2. Germline V gene data show CDR1 as SEHNR and CDR2 as FQNEAQ (reference sequence). CDR3 length: 14 residues. The CDR3 protein is CASSFASGTGELFF. The CDR3 region has the DNA TGTGCCAGCAGCTTTGCTAGCGGGACCGGGGAGCTGTTTTTT.

This chain joins TRBV6-1 and TRBJ1-1; D remains unclear. V was pared by 1 base and J by 6 bases, with 6 bases between. CDR1 and CDR2 (germline): MNHNS, SASEGT. This CDR3 has 12 residues. The CDR3 sequence is CASSEVSAEAFF. Written as DNA, the CDR3 is TGTGCCAGCAGTGAAGTTAGCGCTGAAGCTTTCTTT.

This clone has a single count. An end of the junction does not agree with germline; a read error may underlie this. The chain carries TRBV5-8 and TRBJ2-2; the match to TRBD2 covers 7 bases. The germline V gene encodes CDR1 SGHTS and CDR2 YDEGEE. The CDR3 loop spans 12 amino acids. The CDR3, as DNA: TGTGCCAGCAGCTTGTGGGCGGGGGTGCTGTTTTTT. Translation: CASSLWAGVLFF.

The chain employs TRBV19 and TRBJ2-3; D perhaps matches TRBD1 (6 bases). Trimming removed 8 bases from V and 2 bases from J, with 14 bases in between. CDR1 is LNHDA and CDR2 is SQIVND in the germline V gene (reference sequence). The CDR3 has 14 amino acids. Written as DNA, the CDR3 is TGTGCCAGTCAACCGGGACATTTCACAGATACGCAGTATTTT. This encodes CASQPGHFTDTQYF.

This chain connects TRBV6-5 to TRBJ2-7; maybe TRBD1 (6 bases). The CDR3 is made up of 14 amino acids. CDR1 and CDR2 from the germline V gene are MNHEY and SVGAGI. V lost 7 bases to trimming and J lost 3 bases, with 16 bases between them. CDR3: CASNRDREGYEQYF. The DNA for the CDR3 is TGTGCCAGCAACAGGGACCGAGAGGGCTACGAGCAGTACTTC.

The rearrangement joins TRBV25-1 to TRBJ2-3, with TRBD2 identical over 7 bases. Germline CDR1 MGHDK, CDR2 SYGVNS. CDR3 size: 15 residues. The junction had 4 bases not matched to a gene; V was cut back by 2 bases and J by 2 bases. CDR3 sequence reads: CASSEGGGTTDTQYF. As DNA, the CDR3 is TGTGCCAGCAGTGAAGGGGGGGGTACCACAGATACGCAGTATTTT.

The chain couples TRBV7-9 to TRBJ1-2; D remains unclear. This CDR3 is built from 17 residues. Germline V gene data show CDR1 as SEHNR and CDR2 as FQNEAQ (reference sequence). V was trimmed by 0 bases and J by 3 bases, leaving 17 bases between them. CDR3 in DNA: TGTGCCAGCAGCTTAGCGGAGGGTTTGGACGGGTACTATGGCTACACCTTC. It encodes CASSLAEGLDGYYGYTF.

The chain joins TRBV9 to TRBJ2-3; TRBD2 is a possible D gene (5 bases). V dropped 4 bases and J dropped 1 base, with 10 bases sitting between them. The CDR3 is 14 residues long. In germline, CDR1 is SGDLS, CDR2 YYNGEE. The CDR3 DNA follows: TGTGCCAGCAGCCCCCGAGCGGGCACAGATACGCAGTATTTT. This sequence encodes CASSPRAGTDTQYF.

The genes are TRBV11-2 and TRBJ2-1; D is unresolved. The V end lost 3 bases, the J end lost 3 bases, and 9 bases lay between the germline ends. The length of the CDR3 is 14 residues. CDR1 SGHAT and CDR2 FQNNGV come from the germline V gene. The CDR3 coding sequence is TGTGCCAGCAGCTTTGGCCAGAACTACAATGAGCAGTTCTTC. Its protein product is CASSFGQNYNEQFF. Full variable domain (outside the CDR3, taken from reference TRBV11-2 and TRBJ2-1): EAGVAQSPRYKIIEKRQSVAFWCNPISGHATLYWYQQILGQGPKLLIQFQNNGVVDDSQLPKDRFSAERLKGVDSTLKIQPAKLEDSAVYLCASSFGQNYNEQFFGPGTRLTVL.

The chain carries TRBV28 and TRBJ1-1; a weak D match, TRBD1 (5 bases). This CDR3 has 13 amino acids. V lost 4 bases to trimming and J lost 6 bases, with 12 bases between them. Germline V CDR1 and CDR2: MDHEN, SYDVKM. CDR3: CASSSPGFAEAFF. CDR3 nucleotides: TGTGCCAGCAGTTCGCCAGGGTTTGCTGAAGCTTTCTTT. The full variable domain, completed using reference TRBV28 and TRBJ1-1, is DVKVTQSSRYLVKRTGEKVFLECVQDMDHENMFWYRQDPGLGLRLIYFSYDVKMKEKGDIPEGYSVSREKKERFSLILESASTNQTSMYLCASSSPGFAEAFFGQGTRLTVV.

The chain links TRBV4-1 to TRBJ2-1; the D is unclear. V shed 3 bases and J shed 10 bases, with 13 bases lying between them. Germline CDR1 MGHRA, CDR2 YSYEKL. CDR3 size: 13 residues. The DNA for the CDR3 is TGCGCCAGCAGCCACCGGGTCCAAAGGGAGCAGTTCTTC. This gives the protein CASSHRVQREQFF.

The DNA for the CDR3 is TGTGCCAGCAGCTTAAGGGCAGGGGACAGCTACGAGCAGTACTTC. It codes for CASSLRAGDSYEQYF. The rearrangement links TRBV7-3 to TRBJ2-7, with 7 bases identical to TRBD1. CDR3 length equals 15 residues. J lost 3 bases, V lost 1 base, and 6 bases had no gene match. Germline V gene lookup returns CDR1 SGHTA and CDR2 FQGTGA.

The chain recombines TRBV11-2 with TRBJ1-5, with TRBD1 matching 8 bases. This CDR3 has 15 amino acids. The J segment lost 2 bases and the V segment lost 3 bases, leaving 3 bases of the junction unmatched. Germline values: CDR1 SGHAT, CDR2 FQNNGV. The CDR3 region is CASSFGTGGNQPQHF. The CDR3 DNA follows: TGTGCCAGCAGCTTTGGGACAGGTGGCAATCAGCCCCAGCATTTT.

This sequence joins TRBV6-6 and TRBJ1-2; 9 bases map to TRBD1. Germline lookup yields CDR1 MNHNY and CDR2 SVGAGI (reference sequence). The CDR3 has 15 amino acids. The trim removed 6 bases at V and 4 bases at J, leaving 9 bases unmatched. The CDR3, as DNA: TGTGCCAGCAGCCCAGGACAGGGGCGACCCTATGGCTACACCTTC. Translated: CASSPGQGRPYGYTF.

V and J are TRBV11-1 and TRBJ1-1, with 12 bases matching TRBD1. Germline-derived CDR1 and CDR2 are SGHAT and FQDESV (reference sequence). The V segment lost 5 bases and the J segment 5 bases; nucleotides outside the gene matches: 6. This CDR3 contains 15 residues. The CDR3 DNA follows: TGTGCCAGCAGCGCCGGGGACAGGGGGCGGACTGAAGCTTTCTTT. It encodes CASSAGDRGRTEAFF.

The J gene is TRBJ1-5, the V gene TRBV28; D is uncertain. V was shortened by 5 bases and J by 4 bases, with 6 bases between the two germline ends. Germline V gives CDR1 MDHEN, CDR2 SYDVKM. The CDR3 sequence is 12 residues long. The CDR3 sequence is CASSRENQPQHF. As DNA, the CDR3 is TGTGCCAGCAGTCGCGAGAATCAGCCCCAGCATTTT.

The CDR3 sequence: CAISEPVNTEAFF. The CDR3 DNA sequence: TGTGCCATCAGTGAGCCAGTGAACACTGAAGCTTTCTTT. The chain links TRBV10-3 to TRBJ1-1, with D hard to call. The CDR3 has 13 residues. The V end lost 2 bases, the J end lost 0 bases, and 4 bases lay between the germline ends. CDR1 is ENHRY and CDR2 is SYGVKD in the germline V gene.